These T cell receptor beta chains were read from a single sample in a study of blood T cell repertoires in COVID-19. TCRdb's copy holds only in-frame clones and misses some; the assay was immunoSEQ multiplex PCR. This table holds about 160,000 clones, approximately 90% found once. Sequences were obtained from peripheral blood. The receptors were sampled from a woman aged 65 to 85 with COVID-19, enrolled during active disease. Both conserved end residues are part of each CDR3. The order of the fields is V gene, CDR3 protein.

TRBV5-1	CASSFLPGNTEAFF
TRBV4-2	CASSQDLVRGEQFF
TRBV6-1	CASSEGAGPLHF
TRBV25-1	CASTDRGSTEAFF
TRBV7-3	CASSLSRGTEAFF
TRBV5-1	CASSLARSPGDYGYTF
TRBV6-5	CASSPGQDIQYF
TRBV5-5	CASSPGQGTIYGYTF
TRBV12-3/TRBV12-4	CASLAGTTYEQYF
TRBV7-2	CASSRSGGASDTQYF
TRBV10-2	CASSVQASNQPQHF
TRBV30	CAWCLVDELGGVTTGELFF
TRBV5-4	CASSLYRFLNYGYTF
TRBV5-4	CASSPVVGQGVSGNEQFF
TRBV6-1	CASSEARGTGIPNQPQHF
TRBV20-1	CSASLGREAFF
TRBV7-3	CASSLRRLAGGNTGELFF
TRBV6-2/TRBV6-3	CASSYGRQGAMNTEAFF